Listed below are T cell receptor beta chains from one sample, sequenced in a study of post-analysis software for immune sequencing data. TCRdb re-called the PCR reads through MiXCR, storing one row per CDR3 protein. This sample has 650,000 to 850,000 distinct CDR3 sequences, with about 50% found just once. The sequenced sample consisted of blood. All receptors derive from a girl aged 10-17 years with multiple sclerosis. Both conserved end residues are part of each CDR3. The D gene is left open where the match is weak. A row's size may be missing; if present it is once, few, many or a size class.

NA	TRBV20-1	NA	TRBJ2-1	TGCAGTGCCTGGCGGTATGAGCAGTTCTTC	CSAWRYEQFF
few	TRBV12-5	NA	TRBJ2-1	TGTGCTAGTGCCCAACTAGCCAATGAGCAGTTCTTC	CASAQLANEQFF
NA	TRBV11-2	TRBD1	TRBJ2-1	TGTGCCAGCAGCACCACAGGGGGCTCCTACAATGAGCAGTTCTTC	CASSTTGGSYNEQFF
NA	TRBV20-1	NA	TRBJ2-7	TGCAGTGCTAGGGGATTGAAGGGGACTGAATCCTACGAGCAGTACTTC	CSARGLKGTESYEQYF
once	TRBV20-1	TRBD2	TRBJ2-2	TGCAGTGCTAGAGGCGCGGGAGGGCCTGACACCGGGGAGCTGTTTTTT	CSARGAGGPDTGELFF
NA	TRBV25-1	NA	TRBJ1-2	TGTGCCAGCAGTAGGAGGGGCTCTTTTGGCCACACCTTC	CASSRRGSFGHTF
NA	TRBV29-1	TRBD2	TRBJ2-1	TGCAGCGGATTAGCGGGAGTACCGAATGAGCAGTTCTTC	CSGLAGVPNEQFF
NA	TRBV5-1	NA	TRBJ2-7	TGCGCCAGCAGCTTGGGTCCGGAAGGTAAGAGCTACGAGCAGTACTTC	CASSLGPEGKSYEQYF
NA	TRBV12-3/TRBV12-4	TRBD2	TRBJ2-7	TGTGCCAGCAGTTCGAGACTAGCGGTCTACGAGCAGTACTTC	CASSSRLAVYEQYF
NA	TRBV29-1	NA	TRBJ1-1	TGCAGCGTTACCCAGAACACTGAAGCTTTCTTT	CSVTQNTEAFF
NA	TRBV2	NA	TRBJ2-1	TGTGCCAGCAGTGAGAGGGATGAGCAGTTCTTC	CASSERDEQFF
NA	TRBV19	TRBD1	TRBJ2-7	TGTGCCAGTAGTATGGAACAGGGGGCTTCGTACGAGCAGTACTTC	CASSMEQGASYEQYF
NA	TRBV7-8	TRBD1	TRBJ1-4	TGTGCCAGCAGCTGGCCTCTCCGACAGGGGGGTGAAAAACTGTTTTTT	CASSWPLRQGGEKLFF
NA	TRBV2	TRBD2	TRBJ2-1	TGTGCCAGCTTGCGGGGGAACTTAGCGCAGTTCTTC	CASLRGNLAQFF
NA	TRBV6-6	TRBD1	TRBJ1-2	TGTGCCAGCAGTTACTCAGGGACAGGGGAATATGGCTACACCTTC	CASSYSGTGEYGYTF
NA	TRBV9	NA	TRBJ2-7	TGTGCCAGCAGCGCGGGGACGCTCTCCTACGAGCAGTACTTC	CASSAGTLSYEQYF
NA	TRBV12-5	NA	TRBJ2-5	TGTGCTAGTGGGACTCCGACAGGCCGCCAAGAGACCCAGTACTTC	CASGTPTGRQETQYF
NA	TRBV20-1	NA	TRBJ1-2	TGCAGTGCTGAGAATGTCGGAGGGATAGAAGGCTATGGCTACACCTTC	CSAENVGGIEGYGYTF
NA	TRBV3-1	NA	TRBJ2-4	TGTGCCAGCAGCCACGCGTCGGACCGCGTGAGGAAAAGGGCCAAAAACATTCAGTACTTC	CASSHASDRVRKRAKNIQYF
NA	TRBV12-3/TRBV12-4	TRBD1	TRBJ1-2	TGTGCCAGCAGTTTAACGCAGGGGGCTTATGGCTACACCTTC	CASSLTQGAYGYTF
few	TRBV25-1	NA	TRBJ2-5	TGTGCCAGCAGTGAATGGATCGGGGAAGGGGAGACCCAGTACTTC	CASSEWIGEGETQYF
NA	TRBV6-5	TRBD2	TRBJ2-1	TGTGCCAGCAGACTAGCGGGAGTAGGTTACAATGAGCAGTTCTTC	CASRLAGVGYNEQFF
NA	TRBV5-1	TRBD1	TRBJ2-7	TGCGCCAGCAGCTACGGGACAACAGGGGCCTACGAGCAGTACTTC	CASSYGTTGAYEQYF
NA	TRBV7-2	TRBD2	TRBJ2-7	TGTGCCGGCAGCCCTCTAGCGGGAGGGCCCCACGAGCAGTACTTC	CAGSPLAGGPHEQYF
NA	TRBV6-6	NA	TRBJ1-1	TGTGCCAGCAGCGTTGGAGCAGGGGAGAACACTGAAGCTTTCTTT	CASSVGAGENTEAFF
NA	TRBV7-6	NA	TRBJ2-5	TGTGCCAGCAGCTTAGTTACCAGCGCGCAAGAGACCCAGTACTTC	CASSLVTSAQETQYF
NA	TRBV7-2	TRBD1	TRBJ2-1	TGTGCCAGCAGCTTAGGGACAGGGCCCTACAATGAGCAGTTCTTC	CASSLGTGPYNEQFF
NA	TRBV25-1	NA	TRBJ2-7	TGTGCCAGCAGTGTGGGACGGATAATCTCCTACGAGCAGTACTTC	CASSVGRIISYEQYF
NA	TRBV20-1	NA	TRBJ2-3	TGCAGTGCTAGAGATAACGGACAGACGAGCACAGATACGCAGTATTTT	CSARDNGQTSTDTQYF
NA	TRBV5-1	NA	TRBJ2-7	TGCGCCAGCAGCAAGGGTAGGGGCCCCCTCTACGAGCAGTACTTC	CASSKGRGPLYEQYF
NA	TRBV20-1	TRBD1	TRBJ1-1	TGCAGTGCCTCTCTTCCGGGACAGGCATTGAACACTGAAGCTTTCTTT	CSASLPGQALNTEAFF
NA	TRBV20-1	TRBD2	TRBJ2-7	TGCAGTGCTAGAGTAGCGGGGAAGGTGGGCGAGCAGTACTTC	CSARVAGKVGEQYF
NA	TRBV5-6	NA	TRBJ2-5	TGTGCCAGCAGCTTGGGCATGAGGCAGCTGTACCAAGAGACCCAGTACTTC	CASSLGMRQLYQETQYF
few	TRBV29-1	NA	TRBJ2-5	TGCAGCACCCGTCTTCTTGGGGCCGGGGAGACCCAGTACTTC	CSTRLLGAGETQYF
NA	TRBV2	NA	TRBJ2-3	TGTGCCAGCAGTGTTCCTTCTAGCGGCACAGATACGCAGTATTTT	CASSVPSSGTDTQYF
NA	TRBV12-3/TRBV12-4	NA	TRBJ1-5	TGTGCCAGCAGTTTAGGGCAGGGATGGCAGCCCCAGCATTTT	CASSLGQGWQPQHF
NA	TRBV7-8	TRBD2	TRBJ2-1	TGTGCCAGCAGACTAGCGAACTACAATGAGCAGTTCTTC	CASRLANYNEQFF
NA	TRBV20-1	NA	TRBJ2-5	TGCAGTGCTAGAGGGAGGCAGGACCTAAGGCGGACCCAGTACTTC	CSARGRQDLRRTQYF
NA	TRBV20-1	TRBD1	TRBJ1-5	TGCAGTGCTACCGGGACAGGGATCCATCAGCCCCAGCATTTT	CSATGTGIHQPQHF
NA	TRBV27	TRBD1	TRBJ1-2	TGTGCCAGCAGTTCACGACAGGGGGAACTAGCTAACTATGGCTACACCTTC	CASSSRQGELANYGYTF
few	TRBV9	NA	TRBJ2-7	TGTGCCAGCAGCCCCTCCCGGGGCTTGAGCTCCTACGAGCAGTACTTC	CASSPSRGLSSYEQYF
NA	TRBV2	TRBD1	TRBJ1-2	TGTGCCAGCAGTGCCGGGGACAGGAGGGGATATGGCTACACCTTC	CASSAGDRRGYGYTF
NA	TRBV29-1	TRBD2	TRBJ2-7	TGCAGCGTTGACAATGGGAGGGAACCCTACGAGCAGTACTTC	CSVDNGREPYEQYF
few	TRBV7-8	NA	TRBJ2-3	TGTGCCAGCAGCGGGGGATGGGGGCCAGATACGCAGTATTTT	CASSGGWGPDTQYF
NA	TRBV4-1	TRBD1	TRBJ2-7	TGCGCCAGCAGCGAACACCCGGGGACAGCGAACTACGAGCAGTACTTC	CASSEHPGTANYEQYF
NA	TRBV5-1	NA	TRBJ2-3	TGCGCCAGCAGCTCCCGCAGGAGCCCTAGCACAGATACGCAGTATTTT	CASSSRRSPSTDTQYF
NA	TRBV18	NA	TRBJ2-5	TGTGCCAGCTCACCACCCGAGGGGTCCCACCAAGAGACCCAGTACTTC	CASSPPEGSHQETQYF
few	TRBV10-3	TRBD1	TRBJ2-3	TGTGCCATCACCGCCGGACAGGGAACAGATACGCAGTATTTT	CAITAGQGTDTQYF
NA	TRBV20-1	NA	TRBJ2-5	TGCAGTGCTAGAGATTTAAGCGGGACCCAGTACTTC	CSARDLSGTQYF
NA	TRBV5-5	NA	TRBJ2-2	TGTGCCAGCAGCCTGGGGATGCTCCGGACCGGGGAGCTGTTTTTT	CASSLGMLRTGELFF